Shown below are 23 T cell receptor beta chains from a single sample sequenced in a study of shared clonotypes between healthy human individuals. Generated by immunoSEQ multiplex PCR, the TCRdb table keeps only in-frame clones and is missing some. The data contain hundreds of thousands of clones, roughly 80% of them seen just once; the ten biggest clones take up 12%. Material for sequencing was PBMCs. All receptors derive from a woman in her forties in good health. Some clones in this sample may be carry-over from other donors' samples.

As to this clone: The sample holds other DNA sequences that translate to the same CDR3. The CDR3 loop reads CASSPLDSNQPQHF. The CDR3 nucleotides read TGTGCCAGCTCACCCCTTGACAGCAATCAGCCCCAGCATTTT. The chain combines TRBV18 with TRBJ1-5; no clear D gene. Germline CDR1 is KGHSH and CDR2 is LQKENI. The V and J ends lost 3 bases and 1 base respectively, with 7 bases between them. CDR3 size: 14 residues.

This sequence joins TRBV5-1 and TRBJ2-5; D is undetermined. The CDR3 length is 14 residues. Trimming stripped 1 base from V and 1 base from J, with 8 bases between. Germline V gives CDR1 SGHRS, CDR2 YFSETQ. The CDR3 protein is CASSLSASQETQYF. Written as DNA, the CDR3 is TGCGCCAGCAGCTTGTCTGCTAGCCAAGAGACCCAGTACTTC.

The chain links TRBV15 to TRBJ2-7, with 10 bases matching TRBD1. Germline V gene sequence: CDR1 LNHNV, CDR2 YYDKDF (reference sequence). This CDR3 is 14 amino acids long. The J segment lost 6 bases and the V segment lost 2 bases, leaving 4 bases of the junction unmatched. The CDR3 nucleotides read TGTGCCACCAGCAGAACCGGGACAGGGGTCGAGCAGTACTTC. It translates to CATSRTGTGVEQYF.

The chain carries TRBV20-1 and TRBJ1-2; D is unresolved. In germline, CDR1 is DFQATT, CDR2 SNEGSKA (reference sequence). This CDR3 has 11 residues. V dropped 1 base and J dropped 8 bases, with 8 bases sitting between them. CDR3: CSARGAAGYTF. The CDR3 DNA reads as TGCAGTGCTAGAGGCGCGGCGGGCTACACCTTC.

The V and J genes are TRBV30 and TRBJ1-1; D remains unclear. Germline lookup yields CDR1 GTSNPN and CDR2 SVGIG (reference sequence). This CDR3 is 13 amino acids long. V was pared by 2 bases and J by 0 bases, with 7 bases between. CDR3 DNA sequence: TGTGCCTGGAGTAGCGCCTTGAACACTGAAGCTTTCTTT. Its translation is CAWSSALNTEAFF.

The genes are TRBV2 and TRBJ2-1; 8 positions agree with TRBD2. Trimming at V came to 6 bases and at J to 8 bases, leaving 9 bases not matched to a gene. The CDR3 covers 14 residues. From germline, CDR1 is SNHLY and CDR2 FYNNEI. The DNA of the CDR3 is TGTGCCAGCAGGTCGGGACTAGTCGAGGATGAGCAGTTCTTC. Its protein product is CASRSGLVEDEQFF.

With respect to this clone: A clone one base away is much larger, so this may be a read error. The CDR3 DNA is TGTACCTGGAGTGTACTGTCGGGGGCGGGTGGCTACACCTTC. This translates into CTWSVLSGAGGYTF. V gene TRBV30 combines with J gene TRBJ1-2, with D possibly matching TRBD1 (6 bases). From germline, CDR1 is GTSNPN and CDR2 SVGIG (reference sequence). CDR3 size: 14 residues.

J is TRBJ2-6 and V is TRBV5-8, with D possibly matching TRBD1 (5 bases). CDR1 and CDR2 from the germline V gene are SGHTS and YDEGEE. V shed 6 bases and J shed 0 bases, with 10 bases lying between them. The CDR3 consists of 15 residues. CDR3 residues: CASTQVSSGANVLTF. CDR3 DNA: TGTGCCAGCACACAGGTCTCCTCTGGGGCCAACGTCCTGACTTTC.

The CDR3 DNA is TGTGCCAGCAGCTCGGGACAGACGAGCTCCTACGAGCAGTACTTC. It specifies CASSSGQTSSYEQYF. The rearrangement joins TRBV7-6 to TRBJ2-7, with 7 bases identical to TRBD1. V shed 4 bases and J 0 bases; nucleotides not matched to a gene: 6. The CDR3 has 15 residues. In germline, CDR1 is SGHVS, CDR2 FNYEAQ. The full variable domain, rest sourced from reference TRBV7-6 and TRBJ2-7, is GAGVSQSPRYKVTKRGQDVALRCDPISGHVSLYWYRQALGQGPEFLTYFNYEAQQDKSGLPNDRFSAERPEGSISTLTIQRTEQRDSAMYRCASSSGQTSSYEQYFGPGTRLTVT.

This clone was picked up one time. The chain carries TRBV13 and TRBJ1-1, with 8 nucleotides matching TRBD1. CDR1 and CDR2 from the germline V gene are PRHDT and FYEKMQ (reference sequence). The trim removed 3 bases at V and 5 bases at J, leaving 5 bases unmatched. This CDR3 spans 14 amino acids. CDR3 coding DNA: TGTGCCAGCAGCTTGGGACAGGAAGCGACTGAAGCTTTCTTT. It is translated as CASSLGQEATEAFF.

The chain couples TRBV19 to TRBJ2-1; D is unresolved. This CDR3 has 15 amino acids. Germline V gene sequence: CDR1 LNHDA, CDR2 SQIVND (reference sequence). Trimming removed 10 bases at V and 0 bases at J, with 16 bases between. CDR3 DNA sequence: TGTGCCATTGGGCGTGGGGAAAGCTCCTACAATGAGCAGTTCTTC. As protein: CAIGRGESSYNEQFF. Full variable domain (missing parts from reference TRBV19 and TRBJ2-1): DGGITQSPKYLFRKEGQNVTLSCEQNLNHDAMYWYRQDPGQGLRLIYYSQIVNDFQKGDIAEGYSVSREKKESFPLTVTSAQKNPTAFYLCAIGRGESSYNEQFFGPGTRLTVL.

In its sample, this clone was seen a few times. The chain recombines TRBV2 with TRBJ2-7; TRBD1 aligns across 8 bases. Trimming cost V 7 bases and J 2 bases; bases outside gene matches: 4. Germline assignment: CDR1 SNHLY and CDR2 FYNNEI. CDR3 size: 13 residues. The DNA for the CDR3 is TGTGCCAGCATTGGGACAGGAACCTACGAGCAGTACTTC. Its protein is CASIGTGTYEQYF.

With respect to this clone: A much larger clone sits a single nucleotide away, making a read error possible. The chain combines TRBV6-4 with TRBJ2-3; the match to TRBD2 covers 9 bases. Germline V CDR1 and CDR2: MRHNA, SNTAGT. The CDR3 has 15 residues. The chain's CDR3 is CASSDRAGGTDTRYF. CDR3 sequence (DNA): TGTGCCAGCAGTGACCGAGCGGGAGGAACAGATACGCGGTATTTT.

For the CDR3, the DNA is TGTGCCAGCAGCCCCCGTGGTAGCGGGAATCCAAATGAGCAGTTCTTC. This codes for CASSPRGSGNPNEQFF. This sequence joins TRBV7-9 and TRBJ2-1; TRBD2 matches at 8 bases. V shed 5 bases and J 7 bases; nucleotides not matched to a gene: 13. The V gene's germline CDR1 is SEHNR and CDR2 FQNEAQ (reference sequence). This CDR3 spans 16 amino acids.

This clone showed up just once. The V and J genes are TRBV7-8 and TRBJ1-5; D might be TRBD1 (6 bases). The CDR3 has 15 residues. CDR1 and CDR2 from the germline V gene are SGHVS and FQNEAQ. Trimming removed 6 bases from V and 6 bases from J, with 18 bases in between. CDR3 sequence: CASSYGQGQGQPQHF. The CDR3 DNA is TGTGCCAGCAGTTACGGCCAGGGGCAGGGTCAGCCCCAGCATTTT.

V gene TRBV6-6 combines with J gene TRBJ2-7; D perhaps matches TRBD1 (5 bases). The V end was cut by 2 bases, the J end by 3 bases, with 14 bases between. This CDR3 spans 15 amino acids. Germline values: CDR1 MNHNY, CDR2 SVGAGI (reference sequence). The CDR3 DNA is TGTGCCAGCAGTTACGCCCAGCCTCAGGGCTACGAGCAGTACTTC. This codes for CASSYAQPQGYEQYF.

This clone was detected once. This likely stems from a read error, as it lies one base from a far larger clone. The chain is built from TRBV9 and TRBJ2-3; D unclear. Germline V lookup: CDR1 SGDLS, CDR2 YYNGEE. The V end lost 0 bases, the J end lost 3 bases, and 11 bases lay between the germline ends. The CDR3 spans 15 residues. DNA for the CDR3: TGTGCCAGCAGCGTAGTTGTGGGAATAACAGATACGCAGTATTTT. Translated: CASSVVVGITDTQYF.

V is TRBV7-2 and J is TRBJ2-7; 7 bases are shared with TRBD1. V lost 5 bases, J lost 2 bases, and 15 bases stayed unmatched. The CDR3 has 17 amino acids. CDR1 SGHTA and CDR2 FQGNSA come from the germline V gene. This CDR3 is CASSLSPSGQYPYEQYF. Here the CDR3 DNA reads TGTGCCAGCAGCCTAAGCCCATCGGGACAGTATCCCTACGAGCAGTACTTC. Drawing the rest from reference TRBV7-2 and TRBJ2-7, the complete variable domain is GAGVSQSPSNKVTEKGKDVELRCDPISGHTALYWYRQSLGQGLEFLIYFQGNSAPDKSGLPSDRFSAERTGGSVSTLTIQRTQQEDSAVYLCASSLSPSGQYPYEQYFGPGTRLTVT.

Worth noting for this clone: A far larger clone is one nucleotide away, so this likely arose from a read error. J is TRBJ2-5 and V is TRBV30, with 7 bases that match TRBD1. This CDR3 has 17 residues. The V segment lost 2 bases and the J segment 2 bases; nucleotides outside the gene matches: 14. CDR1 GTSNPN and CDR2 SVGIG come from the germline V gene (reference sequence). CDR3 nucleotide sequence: TGTGCCTGGAGTAAGGGACAGAGTTGGACAACTCAAGAGACCCAGTACTTC. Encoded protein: CAWSKGQSWTTQETQYF.

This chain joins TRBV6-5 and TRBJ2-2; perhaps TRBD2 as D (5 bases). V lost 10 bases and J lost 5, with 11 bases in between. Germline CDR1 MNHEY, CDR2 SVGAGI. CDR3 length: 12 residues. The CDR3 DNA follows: TGTGCCACCAGGAGAGGGACCGGGGAGCTGTTTTTT. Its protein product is CATRRGTGELFF.

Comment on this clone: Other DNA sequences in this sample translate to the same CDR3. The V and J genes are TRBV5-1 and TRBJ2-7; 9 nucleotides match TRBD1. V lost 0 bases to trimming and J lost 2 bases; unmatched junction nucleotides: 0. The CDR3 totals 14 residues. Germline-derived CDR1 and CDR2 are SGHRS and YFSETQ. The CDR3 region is CASSLGTGAYEQYF. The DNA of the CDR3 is TGCGCCAGCAGCTTGGGGACAGGGGCCTACGAGCAGTACTTC.

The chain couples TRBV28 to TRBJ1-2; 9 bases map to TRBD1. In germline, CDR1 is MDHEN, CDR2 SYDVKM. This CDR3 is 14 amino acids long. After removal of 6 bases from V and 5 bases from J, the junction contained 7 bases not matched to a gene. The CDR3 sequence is CASRDRDRAYGYTF. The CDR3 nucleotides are TGTGCCAGCAGGGACCGGGACAGGGCTTATGGCTACACCTTC.

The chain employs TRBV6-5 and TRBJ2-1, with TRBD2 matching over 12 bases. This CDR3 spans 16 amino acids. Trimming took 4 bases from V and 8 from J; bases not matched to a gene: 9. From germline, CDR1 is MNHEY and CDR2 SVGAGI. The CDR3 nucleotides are TGTGCCAGCAGTTCCCGAACTAGCGGGAGGATTCATGAGCAGTTCTTC. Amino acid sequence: CASSSRTSGRIHEQFF.